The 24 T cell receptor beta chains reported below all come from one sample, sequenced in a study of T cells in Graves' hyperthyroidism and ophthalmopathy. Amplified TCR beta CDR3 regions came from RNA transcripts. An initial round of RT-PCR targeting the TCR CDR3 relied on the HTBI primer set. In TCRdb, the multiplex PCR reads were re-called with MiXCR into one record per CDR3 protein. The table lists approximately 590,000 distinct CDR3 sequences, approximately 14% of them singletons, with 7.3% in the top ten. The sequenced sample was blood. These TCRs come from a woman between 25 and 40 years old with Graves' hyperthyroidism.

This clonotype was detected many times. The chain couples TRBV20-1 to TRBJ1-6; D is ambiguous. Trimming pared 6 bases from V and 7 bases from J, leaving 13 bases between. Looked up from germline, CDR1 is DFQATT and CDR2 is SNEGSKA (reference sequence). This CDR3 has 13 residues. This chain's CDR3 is CSAASASNSPLHF. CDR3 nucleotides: TGCAGTGCCGCGTCCGCCTCGAATTCACCCCTCCACTTT.

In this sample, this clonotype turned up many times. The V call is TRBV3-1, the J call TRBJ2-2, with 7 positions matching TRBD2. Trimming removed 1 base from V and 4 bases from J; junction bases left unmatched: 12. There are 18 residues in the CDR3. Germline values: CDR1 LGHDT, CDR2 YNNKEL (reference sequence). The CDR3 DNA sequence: TGTGCCAGCAGCCAAGTACACCCGGGACTACCCAGCACCGGGGAGCTGTTTTTT. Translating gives CASSQVHPGLPSTGELFF.

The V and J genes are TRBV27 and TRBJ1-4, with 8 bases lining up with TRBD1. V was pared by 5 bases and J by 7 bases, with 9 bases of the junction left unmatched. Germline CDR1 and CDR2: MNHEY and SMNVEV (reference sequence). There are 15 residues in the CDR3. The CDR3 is CASSRKGQVGEKLFF. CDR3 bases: TGTGCCAGCAGTAGAAAGGGACAGGTTGGTGAAAAACTGTTTTTT. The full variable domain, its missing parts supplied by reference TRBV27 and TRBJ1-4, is EAQVTQNPRYLITVTGKKLTVTCSQNMNHEYMSWYRQDPGLGLRQIYYSMNVEVTDKGDVPEGYKVSRKEKRNFPLILESPSPNQTSLYFCASSRKGQVGEKLFFGSGTQLSVL.

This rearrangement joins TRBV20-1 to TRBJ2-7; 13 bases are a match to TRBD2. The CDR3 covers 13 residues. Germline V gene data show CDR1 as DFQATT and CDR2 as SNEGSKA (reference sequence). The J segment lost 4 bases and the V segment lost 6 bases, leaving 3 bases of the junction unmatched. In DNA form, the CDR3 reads TGCAGTGCCGGGACTAGCGGGAAGTACGAGCAGTACTTC. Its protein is CSAGTSGKYEQYF.

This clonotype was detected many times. CDR3 sequence: CSARPGETQYF. For the CDR3, the DNA is TGCAGTGCTAGGCCGGGAGAGACCCAGTACTTC. The chain links TRBV20-1 to TRBJ2-5; the D is unclear. V dropped 3 bases and J dropped 4 bases, with 6 bases sitting between them. The CDR3 sequence is 11 residues long. Germline V gives CDR1 DFQATT, CDR2 SNEGSKA (reference sequence).

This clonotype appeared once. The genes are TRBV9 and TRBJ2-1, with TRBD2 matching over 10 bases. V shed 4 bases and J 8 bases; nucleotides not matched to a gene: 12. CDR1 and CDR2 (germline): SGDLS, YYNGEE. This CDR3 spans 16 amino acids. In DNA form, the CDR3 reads TGTGCCAGCAGCCCCGAGGGAGCGGGAGGGACTGATGAGCAGTTCTTC. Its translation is CASSPEGAGGTDEQFF.

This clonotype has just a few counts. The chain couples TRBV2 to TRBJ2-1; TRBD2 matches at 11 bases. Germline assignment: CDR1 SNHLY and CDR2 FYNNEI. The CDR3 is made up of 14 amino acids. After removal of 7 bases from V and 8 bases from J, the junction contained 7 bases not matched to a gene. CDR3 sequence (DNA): TGTGCCAGCATAACTAGCGGGAGTAGAGATGAGCAGTTCTTC. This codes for CASITSGSRDEQFF.

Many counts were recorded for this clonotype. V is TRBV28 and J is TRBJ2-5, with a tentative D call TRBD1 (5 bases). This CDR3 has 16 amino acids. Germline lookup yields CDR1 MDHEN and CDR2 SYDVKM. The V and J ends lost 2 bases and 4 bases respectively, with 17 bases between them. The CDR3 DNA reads TGTGCCAGCAGTTTAGCCCTGGGGCGTTTATTAGAGACCCAGTACTTC. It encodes CASSLALGRLLETQYF. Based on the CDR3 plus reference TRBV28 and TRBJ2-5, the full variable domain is DVKVTQSSRYLVKRTGEKVFLECVQDMDHENMFWYRQDPGLGLRLIYFSYDVKMKEKGDIPEGYSVSREKKERFSLILESASTNQTSMYLCASSLALGRLLETQYFGPGTRLLVL.

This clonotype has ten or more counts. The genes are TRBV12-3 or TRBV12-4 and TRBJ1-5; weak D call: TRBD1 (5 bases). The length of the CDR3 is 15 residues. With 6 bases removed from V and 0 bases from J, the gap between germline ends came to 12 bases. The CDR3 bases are TGTGCCAGCAGACCGGCAGGGAATAGCAATCAGCCCCAGCATTTT. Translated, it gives CASRPAGNSNQPQHF.

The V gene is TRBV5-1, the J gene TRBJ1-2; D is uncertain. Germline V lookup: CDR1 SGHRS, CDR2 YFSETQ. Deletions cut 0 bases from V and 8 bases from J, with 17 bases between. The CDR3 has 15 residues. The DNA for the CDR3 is TGCGCCAGCAGCTTGGAGAGGTCAAACACGGCCGGCTACACCTTC. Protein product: CASSLERSNTAGYTF.

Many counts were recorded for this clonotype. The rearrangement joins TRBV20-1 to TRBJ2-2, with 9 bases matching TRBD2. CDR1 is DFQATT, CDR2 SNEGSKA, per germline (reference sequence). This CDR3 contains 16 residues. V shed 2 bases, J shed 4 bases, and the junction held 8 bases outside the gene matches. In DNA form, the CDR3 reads TGCAGTGCTAGACCCGCTAGCGGGACGGCCACCGGGGAGCTGTTTTTT. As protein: CSARPASGTATGELFF.

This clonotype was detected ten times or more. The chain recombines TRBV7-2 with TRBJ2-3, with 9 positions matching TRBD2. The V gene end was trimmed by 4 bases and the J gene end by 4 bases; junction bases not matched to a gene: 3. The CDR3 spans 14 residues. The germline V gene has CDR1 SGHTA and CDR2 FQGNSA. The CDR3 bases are TGTGCCAGCAGCTGGCTAGCGGGATCAGATACGCAGTATTTT. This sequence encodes CASSWLAGSDTQYF.

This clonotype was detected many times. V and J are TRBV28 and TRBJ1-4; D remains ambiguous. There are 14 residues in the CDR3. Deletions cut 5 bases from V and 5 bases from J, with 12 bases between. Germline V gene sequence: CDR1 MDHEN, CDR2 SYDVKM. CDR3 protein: CASSPQRGNEKLFF. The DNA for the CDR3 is TGTGCCAGCAGTCCCCAACGGGGAAATGAAAAACTGTTTTTT.

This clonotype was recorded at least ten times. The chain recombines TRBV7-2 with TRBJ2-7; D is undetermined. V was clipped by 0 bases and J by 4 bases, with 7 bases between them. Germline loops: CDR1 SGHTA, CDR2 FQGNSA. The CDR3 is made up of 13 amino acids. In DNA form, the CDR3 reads TGTGCCAGCAGCTTAGCGGGGTTTTACGAGCAGTACTTC. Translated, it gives CASSLAGFYEQYF.

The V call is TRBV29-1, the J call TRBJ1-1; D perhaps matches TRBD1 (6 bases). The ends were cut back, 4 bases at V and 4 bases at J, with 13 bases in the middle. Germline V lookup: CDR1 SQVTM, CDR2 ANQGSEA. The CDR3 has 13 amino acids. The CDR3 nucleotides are TGCAGCGTTGCTGACAGGAAGATCACTGAAGCTTTCTTT. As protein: CSVADRKITEAFF.

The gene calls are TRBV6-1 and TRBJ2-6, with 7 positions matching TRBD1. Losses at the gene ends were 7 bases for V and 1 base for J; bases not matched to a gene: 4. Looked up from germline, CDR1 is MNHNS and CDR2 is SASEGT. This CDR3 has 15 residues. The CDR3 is CASTGGVSGANVLTF. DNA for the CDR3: TGTGCCAGCACAGGGGGAGTTTCTGGGGCCAACGTCCTGACTTTC.

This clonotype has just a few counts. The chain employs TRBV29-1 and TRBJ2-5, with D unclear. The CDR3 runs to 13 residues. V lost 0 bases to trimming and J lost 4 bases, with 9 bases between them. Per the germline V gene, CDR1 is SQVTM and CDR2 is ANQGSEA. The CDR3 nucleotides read TGCAGCGTTGAAGAAGGCACCAGAGAGACCCAGTACTTC. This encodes CSVEEGTRETQYF.

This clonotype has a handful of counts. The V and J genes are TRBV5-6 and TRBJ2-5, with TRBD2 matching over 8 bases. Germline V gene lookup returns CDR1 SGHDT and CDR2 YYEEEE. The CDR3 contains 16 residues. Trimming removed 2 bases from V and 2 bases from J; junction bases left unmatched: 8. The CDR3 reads CASSLRTSGFQETQYF. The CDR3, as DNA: TGTGCCAGCAGCTTAAGAACTAGCGGATTTCAAGAGACCCAGTACTTC.

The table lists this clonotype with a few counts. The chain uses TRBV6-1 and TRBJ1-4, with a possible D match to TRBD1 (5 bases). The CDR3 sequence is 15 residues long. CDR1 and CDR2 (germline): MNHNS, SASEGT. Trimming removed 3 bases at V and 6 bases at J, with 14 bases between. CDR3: CASSESRGRDEKLFF. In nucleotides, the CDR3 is TGTGCCAGCAGTGAGTCCCGGGGGAGGGATGAAAAACTGTTTTTT.

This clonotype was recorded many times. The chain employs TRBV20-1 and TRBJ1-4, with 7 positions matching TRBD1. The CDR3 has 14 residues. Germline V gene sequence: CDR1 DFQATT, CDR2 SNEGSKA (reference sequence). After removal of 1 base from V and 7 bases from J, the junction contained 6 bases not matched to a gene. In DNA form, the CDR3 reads TGCAGTGCTAGAGGGGCAGGGGGGGTTGAAAAACTGTTTTTT. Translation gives CSARGAGGVEKLFF.

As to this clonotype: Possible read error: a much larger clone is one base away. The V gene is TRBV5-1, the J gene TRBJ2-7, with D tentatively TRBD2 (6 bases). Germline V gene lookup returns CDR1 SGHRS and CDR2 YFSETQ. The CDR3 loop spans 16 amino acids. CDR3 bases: TGCGCCAGCAACTTGGAGCAACGGGAGCTTGCCTACGAGCAGTACTTC. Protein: CASNLEQRELAYEQYF. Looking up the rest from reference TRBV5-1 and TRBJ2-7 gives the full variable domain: KAGVTQTPRYLIKTRGQQVTLSCSPISGHRSVSWYQQTPGQGLQFLFEYFSETQRNKGNFPGRFSGRQFSNSRSEMNVSTLELGDSALYLCASNLEQRELAYEQYFGPGTRLTVT.

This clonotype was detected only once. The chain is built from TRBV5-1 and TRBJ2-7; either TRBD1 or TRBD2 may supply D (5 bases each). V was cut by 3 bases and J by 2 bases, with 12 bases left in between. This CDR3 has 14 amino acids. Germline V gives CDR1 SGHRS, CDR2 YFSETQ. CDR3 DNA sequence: TGCGCCAGCAGCTCTTCAGGGAGCCCCTACGAGCAGTACTTC. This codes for CASSSSGSPYEQYF. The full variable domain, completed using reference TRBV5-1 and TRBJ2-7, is KAGVTQTPRYLIKTRGQQVTLSCSPISGHRSVSWYQQTPGQGLQFLFEYFSETQRNKGNFPGRFSGRQFSNSRSEMNVSTLELGDSALYLCASSSSGSPYEQYFGPGTRLTVT.

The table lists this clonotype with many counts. CDR3: CASKIAGVSEQFF. Here the CDR3 DNA reads TGTGCCAGCAAAATAGCGGGAGTAAGTGAGCAGTTCTTC. The chain uses TRBV14 and TRBJ2-1, with 9 nucleotides matching TRBD2. In germline, CDR1 is SGHDN, CDR2 FVKESK. CDR3 length: 13 amino acids. Germline trimming cut 7 bases from V and 9 bases from J; bases unmatched to any gene: 7.

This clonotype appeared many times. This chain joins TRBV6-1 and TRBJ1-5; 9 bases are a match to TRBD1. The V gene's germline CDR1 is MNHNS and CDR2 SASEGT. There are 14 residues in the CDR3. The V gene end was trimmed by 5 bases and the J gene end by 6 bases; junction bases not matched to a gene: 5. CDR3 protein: CASSPGQGPQPQHF. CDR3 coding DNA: TGTGCCAGCAGTCCGGGACAGGGCCCTCAGCCCCAGCATTTT.